One sample yielded the 5 T cell receptor beta chains listed below, sequenced in a study of shared clonotypes between healthy human individuals. TCRdb's table, derived via immunoSEQ multiplex PCR, lists solely in-frame clones and lacks some. The sample includes some 1 million clones, approximately 70% seen only once; the top ten take approximately 1.5%. Source material: memory CD4+ T cells sorted from blood. Noted subset: CD45RA-negative fraction. The receptors derive from a man between 18 and 29 years old in good health.

The chain links TRBV5-1 to TRBJ2-5; a weak D match, TRBD1 (5 bases). The ends were cut back, 4 bases at V and 2 bases at J, with 12 bases in the middle. Germline loops: CDR1 SGHRS, CDR2 YFSETQ. CDR3 size: 14 residues. CDR3: CASSETGLQETQYF. The CDR3 region has the DNA TGCGCCAGCAGCGAAACAGGATTACAAGAGACCCAGTACTTC.

The chain recombines TRBV5-1 with TRBJ1-5; tentative D call: TRBD1 (5 bases). Germline loops: CDR1 SGHRS, CDR2 YFSETQ. V was trimmed by 0 bases and J by 4 bases, leaving 11 bases between them. This CDR3 has 15 residues. CDR3 protein: CASSLEGLKNQPQHF. The DNA of the CDR3 is TGCGCCAGCAGCTTGGAGGGGCTGAAAAATCAGCCCCAGCATTTT.

The rearrangement links TRBV5-1 to TRBJ1-1, with a possible D match to TRBD1 (5 bases). V was cut by 3 bases and J by 6 bases, with 15 bases left in between. Germline loops: CDR1 SGHRS, CDR2 YFSETQ. The length of the CDR3 is 14 residues. Written as DNA, the CDR3 is TGCGCCAGCAGCTCATGGGCGCAGGGCTCTGAAGCTTTCTTT. It translates to CASSSWAQGSEAFF.

This chain connects TRBV19 to TRBJ2-5, with a possible D match to TRBD2 (6 bases). Germline loops: CDR1 LNHDA, CDR2 SQIVND (reference sequence). Trimming stripped 1 base from V and 4 bases from J, with 10 bases between. The CDR3 sequence is 14 residues long. The CDR3 region is CASSIGGGSETQYF. The CDR3 nucleotides are TGTGCCAGTAGTATAGGTGGAGGGTCAGAGACCCAGTACTTC.

The chain combines TRBV28 with TRBJ1-5; 7 nucleotides agree with TRBD1. Looked up from germline, CDR1 is MDHEN and CDR2 is SYDVKM. V dropped 6 bases and J dropped 2; count of bases not matched to a gene: 13. CDR3 length: 17 amino acids. The chain's CDR3 is CASRWPGQLSGNQPQHF. The CDR3 nucleotides are TGTGCCAGCAGGTGGCCGGGACAGCTTTCGGGCAATCAGCCCCAGCATTTT.